These 21 T cell receptor beta chains originate from one sample sequenced in a study of early stage breast cancer tumors. Method: immunoSEQ multiplex PCR; TCRdb's copy keeps in-frame clones and lacks some. Among around 48,000 clones listed, just over 90% were seen once. Sequencing was carried out using blood. These receptor sequences come from a person between 65 and 79 years old with breast cancer.

This sequence joins TRBV4-1 and TRBJ1-1, with a weak D call TRBD1 (5 bases). The CDR3 totals 15 residues. CDR1 is MGHRA and CDR2 is YSYEKL in the germline V gene. V lost 2 bases to trimming and J lost 1 base, with 11 bases between them. The DNA for the CDR3 is TGCGCCAGCAGCCAATTCGTGGGGCAGAACACTGAAGCTTTCTTT. Translating gives CASSQFVGQNTEAFF.

The rearrangement links TRBV5-1 to TRBJ2-3, with TRBD2 matching 7 bases. The V gene's germline CDR1 is SGHRS and CDR2 YFSETQ. V was pared by 2 bases and J by 0 bases, with 12 bases of the junction left unmatched. CDR3 length equals 18 residues. The CDR3 coding sequence is TGCGCCAGCAGCTTATTACCGGGACTATCAACTAGCACAGATACGCAGTATTTT. Encoded protein: CASSLLPGLSTSTDTQYF.

This sequence joins TRBV9 and TRBJ2-7; TRBD2 is a possible D gene (5 bases). In germline, CDR1 is SGDLS, CDR2 YYNGEE. The CDR3 sequence is 16 residues long. Deletions cut 3 bases from V and 3 bases from J, with 19 bases between. The DNA for the CDR3 is TGTGCCAGCAGCGGCGGGCGTACTGAGGCCGACTACGAGCAGTACTTC. As protein: CASSGGRTEADYEQYF.

In this sample, this clone turned up a few times. The chain carries TRBV30 and TRBJ1-5, with D possibly being TRBD1 (5 bases). Germline V gives CDR1 GTSNPN, CDR2 SVGIG (reference sequence). This CDR3 has 13 residues. Trimming took 7 bases from V and 7 from J, leaving 17 bases between them. The DNA of the CDR3 is TGTGCCTTGGGGCAGGGCCACGGACAGCCCCAGCATTTT. Its protein product is CALGQGHGQPQHF.

Here the CDR3 DNA reads TGTGCCAGTACGCAGGGCGGGAGTGAAAAACTGTTTTTT. Translating gives CASTQGGSEKLFF. The chain uses TRBV19 and TRBJ1-4; a weak D match, TRBD1 (5 bases). Germline V lookup: CDR1 LNHDA, CDR2 SQIVND (reference sequence). V was shortened by 7 bases and J by 7 bases, with 13 bases between the two germline ends. The CDR3 runs to 13 residues.

This clone appeared once. V is TRBV4-2 and J is TRBJ2-7; tentative D call: TRBD2 (6 bases). Deletions cut 4 bases from V and 4 bases from J, with 17 bases between. This CDR3 spans 15 amino acids. Germline CDR1 is LGHNA and CDR2 is YNFKEQ. CDR3 in amino acids: CASSLSGTESYEQYF. CDR3 DNA sequence: TGTGCCAGCAGCCTTTCCGGGACTGAATCTTACGAGCAGTACTTC.

J is TRBJ2-1 and V is TRBV6-5, with TRBD1 matching over 8 bases. Germline V gives CDR1 MNHEY, CDR2 SVGAGI. Losses at the gene ends were 2 bases for V and 2 bases for J; bases not matched to a gene: 2. The CDR3 spans 15 residues. The CDR3 nucleotides are TGTGCCAGCAGTTACAAGGGACAGGCCTACAATGAGCAGTTCTTC. Protein: CASSYKGQAYNEQFF.

This chain connects TRBV9 to TRBJ2-3; D remains ambiguous. The CDR3 extends over 13 amino acids. Trimming removed 3 bases from V and 5 bases from J, with 10 bases in between. Germline CDR1 reads SGDLS; CDR2 reads YYNGEE. The CDR3 coding sequence is TGTGCCAGCAGCGATGCGGCCGTAGATACGCAGTATTTT. Translation: CASSDAAVDTQYF.

This clone was seen once. V is TRBV9 and J is TRBJ1-1; D may be TRBD1 (5 bases). The CDR3 spans 18 residues. Germline CDR1 and CDR2: SGDLS and YYNGEE. Trimming removed 2 bases at V and 3 bases at J, with 23 bases between. CDR3 DNA sequence: TGTGCCAGCAGCGTCAACCCGAACGGGGAGGGGTGGGACACTGAAGCTTTCTTT. This gives the protein CASSVNPNGEGWDTEAFF.

The chain uses TRBV6-5 and TRBJ1-4; the D is unclear. V was shortened by 5 bases and J by 13 bases, with 17 bases between the two germline ends. CDR3 length: 13 amino acids. Germline V gene sequence: CDR1 MNHEY, CDR2 SVGAGI. The CDR3 here is CASSLSRVAGLFF. The CDR3 DNA reads as TGTGCCAGCAGTCTCAGTCGCGTAGCGGGACTGTTTTTT.

In nucleotides, the CDR3 is TGTGCCAGCACGCCCGGCGGGGGCATCCTATATGGCTACACCTTC. Translating it yields CASTPGGGILYGYTF. The chain employs TRBV5-5 and TRBJ1-2, with D possibly matching TRBD1 (6 bases). The CDR3 is 15 residues long. The V end lost 6 bases, the J end lost 5 bases, and 20 bases lay between the germline ends. Germline loops: CDR1 SGHKS, CDR2 YYEKEE (reference sequence).

This rearrangement joins TRBV30 to TRBJ1-2; possibly TRBD1 for D (6 bases). CDR3 length: 13 amino acids. Germline V gives CDR1 GTSNPN, CDR2 SVGIG (reference sequence). The germline V and J ends were trimmed by 4 bases and 7 bases, with 16 bases remaining between them. The CDR3 sequence is CAWKGRVQGGYTF. For the CDR3, the DNA is TGTGCCTGGAAGGGCAGGGTACAGGGTGGCTACACCTTC.

The rearrangement uses TRBV19 and TRBJ2-3, with 9 positions matching TRBD2. Germline lookup yields CDR1 LNHDA and CDR2 SQIVND (reference sequence). CDR3 length equals 14 residues. V dropped 6 bases and J dropped 2; count of bases not matched to a gene: 3. The chain's CDR3 is CASSPSGDTDTQYF. CDR3 nucleotides: TGTGCCAGTAGCCCTAGCGGGGACACAGATACGCAGTATTTT.

The chain is built from TRBV19 and TRBJ2-7; 8 bases are shared with TRBD1. This CDR3 is 14 amino acids long. CDR1 and CDR2 (germline): LNHDA, SQIVND (reference sequence). With V trimmed by 5 bases and J by 4 bases, 7 bases remained unmatched. CDR3 in DNA: TGTGCCAGTAGTCCCTACAGGGGGAAGTACGAGCAGTACTTC. This translates into CASSPYRGKYEQYF.

The chain has TRBV5-1 and TRBJ1-2; 9 bases align to TRBD1. J lost 8 bases, V lost 4 bases, and 6 bases had no gene match. The CDR3 extends over 13 amino acids. Germline V gene data show CDR1 as SGHRS and CDR2 as YFSETQ. CDR3 in amino acids: CASSEGQGFGYTF. The CDR3 nucleotides are TGCGCCAGCAGCGAGGGACAGGGTTTCGGCTACACCTTC.

This chain uses TRBV21-1 with TRBJ1-5; TRBD1 reflects the table's D call only, with no check against the DNA. TRBV21-1 is annotated as a pseudogene. The CDR3 consists of 17 residues. In DNA, the CDR3 is TGTGCCAGCAGCCAGAGAAGGGCAGGGATATCCGAACAGCCCCAGCATTTT. Its translation is CASSQRRAGISEQPQHF.

The V and J genes are TRBV4-1 and TRBJ1-6; D is perhaps TRBD1 (6 bases). Germline V CDR1 and CDR2: MGHRA, YSYEKL. The CDR3 has 16 residues. Between the trimmed V and J ends, which lost 2 bases and 5 bases, there was a span of 13 bases. The CDR3 here is CASSQNSQGNNSPLHF. CDR3 DNA sequence: TGCGCCAGCAGCCAAAATTCCCAGGGGAATAATTCACCCCTCCACTTT.

This clone has just a few counts. This chain joins TRBV28 and TRBJ1-1, with D tentatively TRBD1 (5 bases). V was clipped by 4 bases and J by 5 bases, with 11 bases between them. Germline CDR1 MDHEN, CDR2 SYDVKM. The CDR3 sequence is 13 residues long. CDR3 amino acids: CASSSQGRTEAFF. The CDR3 DNA is TGTGCCAGCAGTTCCCAGGGAAGAACTGAAGCTTTCTTT.

V is TRBV7-2 and J is TRBJ2-7, with D possibly TRBD1 on 5 matching bases. The CDR3 has 14 residues. Deletions cut 1 base from V and 5 bases from J, with 12 bases between. Germline loops: CDR1 SGHTA, CDR2 FQGNSA. Here the CDR3 reads CASSLGLQGDEQYF. The CDR3 DNA follows: TGTGCCAGCAGCTTAGGGCTCCAAGGGGACGAGCAGTACTTC. The full variable domain, rest sourced from reference TRBV7-2 and TRBJ2-7, is GAGVSQSPSNKVTEKGKDVELRCDPISGHTALYWYRQSLGQGLEFLIYFQGNSAPDKSGLPSDRFSAERTGGSVSTLTIQRTQQEDSAVYLCASSLGLQGDEQYFGPGTRLTVT.

The chain uses TRBV19 and TRBJ2-3, with D maybe TRBD2 (6 bases). This CDR3 comprises 14 residues. V lost 2 bases and J lost 4, with 10 bases in between. Germline V lookup: CDR1 LNHDA, CDR2 SQIVND (reference sequence). Written as DNA, the CDR3 is TGTGCCAGTAGTATATCCGGGAGCCCAGATACGCAGTATTTT. It yields the protein CASSISGSPDTQYF.

This clone was recorded only once. The chain recombines TRBV28 with TRBJ2-5; a possible D gene is TRBD2 (6 bases). The ends were cut back, 4 bases at V and 8 bases at J, with 20 bases in the middle. There are 15 residues in the CDR3. Germline-derived CDR1 and CDR2 are MDHEN and SYDVKM. The CDR3 region has the DNA TGTGCCAGCAGTTCCCCTTCCGGGGGTGCTGAAACCCAGTACTTC. It codes for CASSSPSGGAETQYF.